This is a list of T cell receptor beta chains from one sample in a study of T cell responses to AZD1222 COVID-19 vaccine. Sequencing used immunoSEQ multiplex PCR; TCRdb keeps in-frame clones, though not all of them. The table records under 30,000 clones, around 92% of them present only once. The input for sequencing was peripheral blood, taken 28 days after the second AZD1222 dose. These receptor sequences come from an adult who received the AZD1222 COVID-19 vaccine. Both conserved end residues are part of each CDR3.

TRBV3-1/TRBV3-2	TRBJ2-5	CASSQTGTSEATQYF
TRBV30	TRBJ2-5	CAWSIWGETQYF
TRBV7-2	TRBJ1-6	CASSLVGTGAYSPLHF
TRBV5-6	TRBJ2-5	CASQLYLRELETQYF
TRBV7-3	TRBJ2-1	CASSLSAGKYNEQFF
TRBV14	TRBJ2-7	CASSQAMQAYEQYF
TRBV28	TRBJ1-5	CASSLFSGGQPQHF
TRBV5-1	TRBJ2-7	CASSLVGTSDGHEQYF
TRBV19	TRBJ2-2	CASSIDRGANTGELFF
TRBV28	TRBJ2-7	CASRGTRRGEQYF
TRBV15	TRBJ1-1	CATSGGMNTEAFF
TRBV5-1	TRBJ2-3	CASSLVDITDTQYF
TRBV7-3	TRBJ2-4	CASSVTSGRGAKNIQYF
TRBV19	TRBJ1-5	CASSWAGIAQPQHF
TRBV5-6	TRBJ2-3	CASSLERHGPTDTQYF
TRBV18	TRBJ1-2	CASSPARTGASYGYTF
TRBV27	TRBJ2-7	CASSPGTSVYEQYF
TRBV25-1	TRBJ2-4	CASSDGLPQTLVKNIQYF
TRBV7-9	TRBJ2-1	CASSAPGLAGTGEQFF
TRBV18	TRBJ1-3	CASSPFGGGPGNTIYF
TRBV6-5	TRBJ2-1	CASIPPGFRYNEQFF
TRBV5-1	TRBJ1-1	CASSYDRVRRTEAFF
TRBV11-3	TRBJ2-2	CASSLASSGELFF
TRBV2	TRBJ2-2	CASSEAGPNTGELFF
TRBV19	TRBJ2-2	CASSMSPKNTGELFF
TRBV12-3/TRBV12-4	TRBJ2-5	CASTSPVGETQYF
TRBV28	TRBJ1-3	CASRPRKAPSSGNTIYF
TRBV5-1	TRBJ2-3	CASSSSGRETDTQYF
TRBV9	TRBJ1-2	CASSSRADYGYTF
TRBV12-3/TRBV12-4	TRBJ1-5	CASSLGLQPQHF
TRBV6-2/TRBV6-3	TRBJ1-1	CASSSGQVNTEAFF
TRBV18	TRBJ1-1	CASSSSGDTEAFF
TRBV27	TRBJ2-7	CASSLQGVTGKTYEQYF
TRBV7-2	TRBJ1-6	CASSERSIWDSPLHF
TRBV27	TRBJ1-5	CASSLLGFGQPQHF
TRBV30	TRBJ2-1	CAWRGPGKGKFYNEQFF
TRBV28	TRBJ1-1	CASSLIQGRTEAFF